The 8 T cell receptor beta chains presented below share a single source sample, sequenced in a study of regulatory T cells in long-lasting Graves disease. To make TCR beta libraries, researchers used iRepertoire HTBI primers and Arm-PCR of CDR3 regions. Using its own MiXCR run on the multiplex PCR reads, TCRdb lists one record per CDR3 protein. The sample comprises some 300,000 distinct CDR3 sequences, around 21% of which are singletons, and approximately 53% rests with the top ten. Regarding time point: persistent/refractory GD, antithyroid drugs over 5 years with positive TRAb. Making the TCR library involved RNA that had been extracted from PBMCs. The sequencing used peripheral blood mononuclear cells (PBMCs), collected when the disease was refractory, from a patient treated with antithyroid drugs. These receptors originate from a female donor with Graves disease.

This clonotype was detected a few times. The J gene is TRBJ1-5, the V gene TRBV6-5; D gene uncertain. The CDR3 extends over 15 amino acids. V shed 2 bases and J shed 0 bases, with 8 bases lying between them. Germline-derived CDR1 and CDR2 are MNHEY and SVGAGI. The CDR3 is CASSYLGDSNQPQHF. CDR3 DNA: TGTGCCAGCAGTTACCTCGGGGATAGCAATCAGCCCCAGCATTTT.

V usage is TRBV10-3 and J usage is TRBJ1-3; a possible D gene is TRBD1 (5 bases). This CDR3 is built from 16 residues. V lost 2 bases and J 0 bases, leaving 11 bases between the germline ends. Germline values: CDR1 ENHRY, CDR2 SYGVKD. The CDR3 coding sequence is TGTGCCATCAGTGAGAAGCGGGGGGACTCTGGAAACACCATATATTTT. Translation: CAISEKRGDSGNTIYF.

This clonotype was seen repeatedly, ten times or more. This rearrangement joins TRBV7-8 to TRBJ1-2, with no clear D. Germline V lookup: CDR1 SGHVS, CDR2 FQNEAQ. This CDR3 has 14 amino acids. Between the trimmed V and J ends, which lost 4 bases and 4 bases, there was a span of 13 bases. For the CDR3, the DNA is TGTGCCAGCAGCTCCCTTTCCGGCAGCTATGGCTACACCTTC. Amino acids: CASSSLSGSYGYTF.

A remark on this clonotype: This may come from a read error, since a much larger clone is one base off. This CDR3 fails to terminate in the conserved phenylalanine or tryptophan, so it likely reflects a read error. J is TRBJ2-7 and V is TRBV7-9, with no clear D. The V gene lost 0 bases and the J gene lost 2 bases, with 8 bases spanning the gap. The CDR3 is 14 amino acids. Germline V gene sequence: CDR1 SEHNR, CDR2 FQNEAQ (reference sequence). The CDR3 is CASSLAANTYEQYL. The CDR3 DNA is TGTGCCAGCAGCTTAGCTGCTAACACCTACGAGCAGTACCTC.

The sample holds many counts of this clonotype. The chain employs TRBV5-1 and TRBJ1-5; no definite D call. This CDR3 spans 16 amino acids. Trimming took off 2 bases at V and 0 bases at J, with 12 bases between the two ends. Germline V CDR1 and CDR2: SGHRS, YFSETQ. The CDR3 nucleotides are TGCGCCAGCAGCTTCGGGAATGCGGGTAGCAATCAGCCCCAGCATTTT. It yields the protein CASSFGNAGSNQPQHF.

V is TRBV7-6 and J is TRBJ2-5, with TRBD2 matching 10 bases. Germline trimming cut 3 bases from V and 5 bases from J; bases unmatched to any gene: 9. This CDR3 comprises 16 residues. Germline loops: CDR1 SGHVS, CDR2 FNYEAQ. The CDR3 loop is CASSFKREGPRETQYF. In DNA form, the CDR3 reads TGTGCCAGCAGCTTCAAGCGGGAGGGCCCTCGGGAGACCCAGTACTTC.

This clonotype was detected only a few times. The rearrangement links TRBV5-1 to TRBJ2-7; TRBD1 is a possible D gene (6 bases). The CDR3 consists of 16 residues. V gave up 4 bases and J gave up 2 bases, with 19 bases separating them. Looked up from germline, CDR1 is SGHRS and CDR2 is YFSETQ. The CDR3 nucleotides read TGCGCCAGCAGCCTCACGGCCCGGACAGAGACCTACGAGCAGTACTTC. This codes for CASSLTARTETYEQYF.

This clonotype was seen many times. This chain links TRBV18 with TRBJ2-5; D is ambiguous. Germline loops: CDR1 KGHSH, CDR2 LQKENI. V dropped 0 bases and J dropped 0 bases, with 2 bases sitting between them. The CDR3 is made up of 13 amino acids. The CDR3 here is CASSPPNQETQYF. The DNA of the CDR3 is TGTGCCAGCTCACCACCCAACCAAGAGACCCAGTACTTC.